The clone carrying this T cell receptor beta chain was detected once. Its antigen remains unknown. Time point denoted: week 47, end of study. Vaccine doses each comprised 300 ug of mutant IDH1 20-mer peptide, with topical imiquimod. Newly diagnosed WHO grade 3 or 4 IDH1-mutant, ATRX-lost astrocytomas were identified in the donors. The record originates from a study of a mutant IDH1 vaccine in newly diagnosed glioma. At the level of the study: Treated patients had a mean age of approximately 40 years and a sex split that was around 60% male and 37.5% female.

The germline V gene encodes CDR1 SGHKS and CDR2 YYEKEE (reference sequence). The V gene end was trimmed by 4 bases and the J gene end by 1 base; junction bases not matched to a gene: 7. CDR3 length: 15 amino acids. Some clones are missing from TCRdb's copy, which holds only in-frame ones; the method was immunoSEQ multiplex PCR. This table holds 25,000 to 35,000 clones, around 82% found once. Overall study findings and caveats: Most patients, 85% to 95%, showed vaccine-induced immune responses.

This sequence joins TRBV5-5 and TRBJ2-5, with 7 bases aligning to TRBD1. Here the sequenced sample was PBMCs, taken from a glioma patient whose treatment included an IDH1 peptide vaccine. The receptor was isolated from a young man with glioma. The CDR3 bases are TGTGCCAGCAGCCGACAGGGTGGAGGCCAAGAGACCCAGTACTTC. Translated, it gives CASSRQGGGQETQYF. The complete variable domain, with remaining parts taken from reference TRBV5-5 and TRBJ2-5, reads DAGVTQSPTHLIKTRGQQVTLRCSPISGHKSVSWYQQVLGQGPQFIFQYYEKEERGRGNFPDRFSARQFPNYSSELNVNALLLGDSALYLCASSRQGGGQETQYFGPGTRLLVL.